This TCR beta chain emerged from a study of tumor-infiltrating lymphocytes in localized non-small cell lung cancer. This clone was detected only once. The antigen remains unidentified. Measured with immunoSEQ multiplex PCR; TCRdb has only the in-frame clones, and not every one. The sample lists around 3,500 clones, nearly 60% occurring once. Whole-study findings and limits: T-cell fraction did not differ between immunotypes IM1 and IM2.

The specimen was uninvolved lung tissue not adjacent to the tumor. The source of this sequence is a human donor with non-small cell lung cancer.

DNA for the CDR3: TGTGCCAGTAGTATGGGACTACTAGGCGGAAACACCATATATTTT. Its protein product is CASSMGLLGGNTIYF. This chain connects TRBV19 to TRBJ1-3; D possibly corresponds to TRBD1 (5 bases). V lost 3 bases and J 4 bases, leaving 13 bases between the germline ends. Germline V gene lookup returns CDR1 LNHDA and CDR2 SQIVND (reference sequence). This CDR3 comprises 15 residues.